The 22 T cell receptor beta chains below come from one sample, sequenced in a study of T cells in Graves' hyperthyroidism and ophthalmopathy (dated by TCRdb to between 2017 and 2020). Receptors were amplified or captured by multiplex PCR. The sequencer was an Illumina HiSeq 2000. Amplification of TCR beta CDR3 regions was carried out from RNA transcripts. The first round of RT-PCR for the TCR CDR3 was performed with the HTBI primer set and the Qiagen OneStep RT-PCR kit. The public reads were run again by TCRdb, first through fastp at Q25 and then through MiXCR, and only productive beta chains were kept. Each CDR3 protein appears once, grouped with its most common genes and DNA. The sample table records about 610,000 distinct CDR3 sequences; more than 15% of these occur just once. Under 3.5% of the sample is held by the ten biggest clonotypes. The sequencing sample was made of blood. These receptors were obtained from a woman aged 40 to 50 with Graves' ophthalmopathy.

This clonotype was seen at least ten times. The CDR3 spells CASSSGGERSNYGYTF. The CDR3 DNA sequence: TGTGCCAGCAGCTCCGGCGGGGAGCGCAGTAACTATGGCTACACCTTC. The chain joins TRBV7-2 to TRBJ1-2; no clear D. V was shortened by 4 bases and J by 1 base, with 16 bases between the two germline ends. The CDR3 extends over 16 amino acids. Germline lookup yields CDR1 SGHTA and CDR2 FQGNSA.

The table lists this clonotype with a few counts. The V gene is TRBV28, the J gene TRBJ1-2, with D possibly TRBD1 on 6 matching bases. V lost 4 bases to trimming and J lost 4 bases, with 13 bases between them. The CDR3 has 14 residues. The germline V gene encodes CDR1 MDHEN and CDR2 SYDVKM. The CDR3 sequence: CASSSPGQIYGYTF. DNA for the CDR3: TGTGCCAGCAGTTCCCCGGGACAAATCTATGGCTACACCTTC.

The chain recombines TRBV6-1 with TRBJ2-1; D unclear. Germline-derived CDR1 and CDR2 are MNHNS and SASEGT. Trimming left V 4 bases short and J 1 base short, with 23 bases between. This CDR3 has 19 amino acids. The CDR3 loop reads CASSGPRPRVTRSYNEQFF. CDR3 in DNA: TGTGCCAGCAGTGGACCAAGGCCCAGAGTTACACGGTCCTACAATGAGCAGTTCTTC.

This chain connects TRBV6-1 to TRBJ1-5, with 7 bases identical to TRBD1. Looked up from germline, CDR1 is MNHNS and CDR2 is SASEGT. V shed 4 bases and J 7 bases; nucleotides not matched to a gene: 7. This CDR3 contains 14 residues. The CDR3 reads CASSVRGPEQPQHF. As DNA, the CDR3 is TGTGCCAGCAGTGTGAGGGGGCCGGAACAGCCCCAGCATTTT.

This clonotype was recorded many times. This chain links TRBV7-3 with TRBJ2-1; D remains unclear. Germline V gene lookup returns CDR1 SGHTA and CDR2 FQGTGA. Trimming cost V 3 bases and J 9 bases, with 12 bases left between them. This CDR3 is built from 13 residues. The CDR3 nucleotides read TGTGCCAGCAGCTTTGGCGCATTCACTGAGCAGTTCTTC. Translation gives CASSFGAFTEQFF.

This clonotype showed up many times. The chain uses TRBV2 and TRBJ2-7; possible D gene TRBD1, 5 bases. This CDR3 is 13 amino acids long. The V end was cut by 6 bases, the J end by 3 bases, with 12 bases between. Per the germline V gene, CDR1 is SNHLY and CDR2 is FYNNEI. This CDR3 is CASRDRGSYEQYF. For the CDR3, the DNA is TGTGCCAGCAGGGATAGGGGAAGCTACGAGCAGTACTTC.

Points on this clonotype: This may be a read error: a much more frequent sequence differs by one nucleotide. The chain employs TRBV20-1 and TRBJ2-3; D is ambiguous. The CDR3 loop spans 13 amino acids. Germline loops: CDR1 DFQATT, CDR2 SNEGSKA (reference sequence). The CDR3 bases are TGCAGTGCTAGAGCTAAAAGCACAGATACGCGGTATTTT. Translating it yields CSARAKSTDTRYF.

In this sample, this clonotype turned up many times. This chain links TRBV30 with TRBJ2-5, with D unresolved. The CDR3 totals 14 residues. Germline loops: CDR1 GTSNPN, CDR2 SVGIG (reference sequence). V lost 1 base and J 5 bases, leaving 14 bases between the germline ends. The CDR3 nucleotides are TGTGCCTGGAGTGGCGGTACCCCCCAGGAGACCCAGTACTTC. It translates to CAWSGGTPQETQYF.

The chain carries TRBV4-2 and TRBJ2-7, with D perhaps matching TRBD1 or TRBD2 (6 bases each). V lost 1 base and J 0 bases, leaving 13 bases between the germline ends. This CDR3 has 16 residues. From germline, CDR1 is LGHNA and CDR2 YNFKEQ. The chain's CDR3 is CASSQAGAQSSYEQYF. CDR3 sequence (DNA): TGTGCCAGCAGCCAAGCGGGGGCCCAGAGCTCCTACGAGCAGTACTTC.

In its sample, this clonotype was seen many times. The J gene is TRBJ2-3, the V gene TRBV3-1; 7 bases align to TRBD2. Germline V gene sequence: CDR1 LGHDT, CDR2 YNNKEL (reference sequence). V gave up 0 bases and J gave up 1 base; unmatched junction bases: 4. The CDR3 totals 16 residues. The CDR3 sequence is CASSQDRGVRTDTQYF. The CDR3 nucleotides are TGTGCCAGCAGCCAAGATCGGGGGGTTCGCACAGATACGCAGTATTTT.

Ten or more counts support this clonotype. The chain links TRBV3-1 to TRBJ2-1, with D perhaps given as TRBD1 or TRBD2 (5 bases each). Germline V lookup: CDR1 LGHDT, CDR2 YNNKEL (reference sequence). V was clipped by 6 bases and J by 3 bases, with 21 bases between them. The CDR3 spans 17 residues. CDR3 DNA: TGTGCCAGCAGTCCAAAGGAATTGGGACGCGACTACAATGAGCAGTTCTTC. Protein sequence: CASSPKELGRDYNEQFF.

There are many counts of this clonotype. The V and J genes are TRBV7-2 and TRBJ2-1; a possible D gene is TRBD1 (6 bases). The CDR3 runs to 12 residues. The ends were cut back, 4 bases at V and 10 bases at J, with 11 bases in the middle. From germline, CDR1 is SGHTA and CDR2 FQGNSA. In DNA form, the CDR3 reads TGTGCCAGCAGCTCCACAGGGAGAGAGCAGTTCTTC. As protein: CASSSTGREQFF.

This clonotype came up many times. The gene calls are TRBV5-5 and TRBJ2-5, with D tentatively TRBD2 (5 bases). The germline V and J ends were trimmed by 4 bases and 0 bases, with 10 bases remaining between them. This CDR3 is 14 amino acids long. Germline CDR1 and CDR2: SGHKS and YYEKEE (reference sequence). DNA for the CDR3: TGTGCCAGCAGCACTCCGGGGAACCAAGAGACCCAGTACTTC. As protein: CASSTPGNQETQYF.

With regard to this clonotype: A much larger clone sits a single nucleotide away, making a read error possible. The rearrangement uses TRBV5-1 and TRBJ2-2; D gene ambiguous. The V and J ends lost 6 bases and 7 bases respectively, with 16 bases between them. CDR3 length equals 14 residues. The germline gives CDR1 SGHRS, CDR2 YFSETQ. CDR3 sequence: CASTYSVESGELFF. The CDR3 DNA reads as TGCGCCAGCACCTACAGTGTTGAGAGCGGGGAGCTGTTTTTT.

This clonotype has more than one count but fewer than ten. The chain couples TRBV29-1 to TRBJ1-5; the match to TRBD1 covers 8 bases. The CDR3 is 16 amino acids. V trimming: 2 bases; J trimming: 0 bases; junction bases outside the gene matches: 6. Germline V gives CDR1 SQVTM, CDR2 ANQGSEA. CDR3 sequence reads: CSVERDRTYSNQPQHF. For the CDR3, the DNA is TGCAGCGTTGAAAGGGACAGGACTTATAGCAATCAGCCCCAGCATTTT. Full variable domain (missing parts from reference TRBV29-1 and TRBJ1-5): SAVISQKPSRDICQRGTSLTIQCQVDSQVTMMFWYRQQPGQSLTLIATANQGSEATYESGFVIDKFPISRPNLTFSTLTVSNMSPEDSSIYLCSVERDRTYSNQPQHFGDGTRLSIL.

The CDR3 region has the DNA TGTGCCAGTACTCTCTCGGCCGCAACCCAGTACTTC. Amino acid sequence: CASTLSAATQYF. This chain links TRBV6-2 or TRBV6-3 with TRBJ2-5; D gene uncertain. Germline CDR1 and CDR2: MNHEY and SVGEGT. This CDR3 contains 12 residues. V gave up 9 bases and J gave up 8 bases, with 16 bases separating them.

A few counts support this clonotype. The chain carries TRBV7-3 and TRBJ2-1; 7 nucleotides match TRBD2. Per germline, CDR1 SGHTA and CDR2 FQGTGA. V was clipped by 5 bases and J by 7 bases; unmatched bases: 14. The CDR3 runs 16 residues. CDR3 DNA sequence: TGTGCCAGCAGCCCCCTAGGCGGGAGTAGGACGAATGAGCAGTTCTTC. This codes for CASSPLGGSRTNEQFF.

The chain couples TRBV6-1 to TRBJ2-3, with 7 bases aligning to TRBD1. CDR3 length: 15 amino acids. The germline V gene has CDR1 MNHNS and CDR2 SASEGT. V lost 7 bases to trimming and J lost 2 bases; unmatched junction nucleotides: 9. CDR3 amino acids: CASKYGTDITDTQYF. The CDR3 DNA follows: TGTGCCAGCAAGTACGGGACAGACATCACAGATACGCAGTATTTT.

This chain joins TRBV20-1 and TRBJ2-5; D is unclear. The germline CDR1 and CDR2 sequences are DFQATT and SNEGSKA (reference sequence). The CDR3 length is 13 residues. Trimming stripped 5 bases from V and 5 bases from J, with 15 bases between. CDR3 residues: CSALRLPRETQYF. CDR3 coding DNA: TGCAGTGCTCTAAGACTGCCCCGGGAGACCCAGTACTTC.

This clonotype was observed a handful of times. This chain joins TRBV5-4 and TRBJ2-1; 9 bases align to TRBD2. V shed 4 bases, J shed 8 bases, and the junction held 13 bases outside the gene matches. This CDR3 region has 16 residues. CDR1 and CDR2 from the germline V gene are SGHNT and YYREEE (reference sequence). CDR3 loop: CASSLFLAGIIDEQFF. The CDR3 region has the DNA TGTGCCAGCAGCCTATTTCTAGCGGGAATAATCGATGAGCAGTTCTTC. Using reference TRBV5-4 and TRBJ2-1 for the parts outside the CDR3, the full variable domain is ETGVTQSPTHLIKTRGQQVTLRCSSQSGHNTVSWYQQALGQGPQFIFQYYREEENGRGNFPPRFSGLQFPNYSSELNVNALELDDSALYLCASSLFLAGIIDEQFFGPGTRLTVL.

V and J are TRBV28 and TRBJ2-7; 8 bases align to TRBD2. The CDR3 is 14 residues long. Germline CDR1 is MDHEN and CDR2 is SYDVKM. Trimming at V came to 6 bases and at J to 1 base, leaving 5 bases not matched to a gene. The CDR3 DNA follows: TGTGCCAGCAGGCCGGGGGGGGCATCCTACGAGCAGTACTTC. Protein product: CASRPGGASYEQYF.

There are many counts of this clonotype. The V call is TRBV30, the J call TRBJ2-3; TRBD1 agrees at 9 bases. With V trimmed by 0 bases and J by 3 bases, 4 bases remained unmatched. The CDR3 runs 15 residues. Germline V gene sequence: CDR1 GTSNPN, CDR2 SVGIG (reference sequence). CDR3 sequence: CAWSVHRGRTDTQYF. CDR3 DNA sequence: TGTGCCTGGAGTGTACACAGGGGGCGGACAGATACGCAGTATTTT.